One and the same sample provided the 15 T cell receptor beta chains below, sequenced in a study of shared clonotypes between healthy human individuals. CD8 cells regarded as naive lacked CD45RO, were positively chosen for CCR7, and omitted terminally differentiated effector memory CD45RA+ cells. The assay was immunoSEQ multiplex PCR, and TCRdb's table has in-frame clones only and misses some. The sample carries about 680,000 clones, around 92% recorded once. The sample taken for sequencing was naive CD8+ T cells sorted from blood. The source is a man between 25 and 39 years old in good health.

V and J are TRBV5-6 and TRBJ2-2; D is unresolved. Germline lookup yields CDR1 SGHDT and CDR2 YYEEEE. V was cut by 4 bases and J by 1 base, with 11 bases left in between. The CDR3 spans 15 residues. CDR3 nucleotides: TGTGCCAGCAGCCCTCCTTCACTGAACACCGGGGAGCTGTTTTTT. The encoded protein is CASSPPSLNTGELFF.

The chain employs TRBV19 and TRBJ1-2; D is possibly TRBD1 (6 bases). This CDR3 has 16 amino acids. Trimming pared 3 bases from V and 8 bases from J, leaving 22 bases between. From germline, CDR1 is LNHDA and CDR2 SQIVND (reference sequence). In DNA, the CDR3 is TGTGCCAGTAGTATCTTTGGGGGCCAGCCCTTCCGGGGCTACACCTTC. Residues: CASSIFGGQPFRGYTF. The variable domain in full, with the rest retrieved from reference TRBV19 and TRBJ1-2, is DGGITQSPKYLFRKEGQNVTLSCEQNLNHDAMYWYRQDPGQGLRLIYYSQIVNDFQKGDIAEGYSVSREKKESFPLTVTSAQKNPTAFYLCASSIFGGQPFRGYTFGSGTRLTVV.

This clone was detected only a few times. Other DNA sequences in the same sample also yield this CDR3. This chain connects TRBV27 to TRBJ2-7; 8 nucleotides match TRBD1. This CDR3 has 14 residues. V shed 5 bases and J 1 base; nucleotides not matched to a gene: 4. Germline loops: CDR1 MNHEY, CDR2 SMNVEV (reference sequence). The CDR3 here is CASSLTGGSYEQYF. The CDR3 DNA reads as TGTGCCAGCAGTCTAACAGGGGGATCCTACGAGCAGTACTTC.

The genes are TRBV11-3 and TRBJ2-1, with TRBD2 matching 7 bases. This CDR3 comprises 17 residues. The V segment lost 0 bases and the J segment 0 bases; nucleotides outside the gene matches: 5. From germline, CDR1 is SGHNT and CDR2 YENEEA. The CDR3 sequence is CASSLDGASGSYNEQFF. For the CDR3, the DNA is TGTGCCAGCAGCTTAGATGGGGCTAGCGGCTCCTACAATGAGCAGTTCTTC.

This chain joins TRBV4-3 and TRBJ1-2; D unclear. The CDR3 covers 15 residues. CDR1 is LGHNA and CDR2 is YSLEER in the germline V gene. The V end was cut by 4 bases, the J end by 1 base, with 13 bases between. CDR3 bases: TGCGCCAGCAGCCTGCACGTCGGGAATAACTATGGCTACACCTTC. Amino acids: CASSLHVGNNYGYTF.

The V and J genes are TRBV28 and TRBJ2-1; D uncertain. Trimming cost V 0 bases and J 7 bases, with 4 bases left between them. Germline V CDR1 and CDR2: MDHEN, SYDVKM. The CDR3 is 12 amino acids. CDR3 region: CASSLWVNEQFF. CDR3 coding DNA: TGTGCCAGCAGTTTATGGGTGAATGAGCAGTTCTTC.

The V and J genes are TRBV9 and TRBJ2-5; 8 positions match TRBD2. The CDR3 totals 15 residues. V lost 1 base and J lost 5; bases outside the gene matches: 7. Germline values: CDR1 SGDLS, CDR2 YYNGEE. The CDR3 region is CASSVQREGRETQYF. Here the CDR3 DNA reads TGTGCCAGCAGCGTACAACGGGAGGGCCGGGAGACCCAGTACTTC.

The chain links TRBV7-9 to TRBJ1-4, with a tentative D call TRBD1 (6 bases). V lost 5 bases and J lost 8, with 18 bases in between. The CDR3 extends over 15 amino acids. CDR1 SEHNR and CDR2 FQNEAQ come from the germline V gene (reference sequence). The CDR3 reads CASSTYRVEVEKLFF. The CDR3 DNA reads as TGTGCCAGCAGCACCTACAGGGTTGAGGTAGAAAAACTGTTTTTT.

The chain uses TRBV11-2 and TRBJ1-1; D not certain. The CDR3 sequence is 17 residues long. V was clipped by 3 bases and J by 2 bases, with 19 bases between them. The V gene's germline CDR1 is SGHAT and CDR2 FQNNGV. The CDR3 reads CASSFYGPKTVNTEAFF. The DNA of the CDR3 is TGTGCCAGCAGCTTTTATGGGCCAAAGACGGTTAACACTGAAGCTTTCTTT.

The chain couples TRBV19 to TRBJ2-7, with D possibly matching TRBD2 (6 bases). There are 15 residues in the CDR3. Germline loops: CDR1 LNHDA, CDR2 SQIVND (reference sequence). The ends were cut back, 5 bases at V and 6 bases at J, with 20 bases in the middle. The CDR3: CASSPSTGLLREQYF. The CDR3 DNA sequence: TGTGCCAGTAGTCCCTCCACGGGACTCCTACGCGAGCAGTACTTC.

The V call is TRBV11-2, the J call TRBJ2-1, with D perhaps TRBD2 (5 bases). Germline V lookup: CDR1 SGHAT, CDR2 FQNNGV. V was clipped by 4 bases and J by 3 bases, with 13 bases between them. This CDR3 has 15 residues. The CDR3 DNA reads TGTGCCAGCAGCTCTGGACTCAGCGACTACAATGAGCAGTTCTTC. Translation: CASSSGLSDYNEQFF.

The V call is TRBV5-8, the J call TRBJ2-2, with 13 bases that match TRBD2. The J segment lost 6 bases and the V segment lost 4 bases, leaving 6 bases of the junction unmatched. This CDR3 has 16 amino acids. Germline assignment: CDR1 SGHTS and CDR2 YDEGEE. The CDR3 here is CASSKLAGGPPGELFF. The CDR3 DNA reads as TGTGCCAGCAGCAAACTAGCGGGAGGGCCACCCGGGGAGCTGTTTTTT.

This clone was found a few times. The chain joins TRBV28 to TRBJ1-2; no clear D. The germline CDR1 and CDR2 sequences are MDHEN and SYDVKM. The CDR3 is made up of 11 amino acids. With 7 bases removed from V and 4 bases from J, the gap between germline ends came to 7 bases. CDR3 nucleotide sequence: TGTGCCAGCAATGCCCTCTATGGCTACACCTTC. It codes for CASNALYGYTF.

The genes are TRBV10-3 and TRBJ2-7; 10 nucleotides align to TRBD2. Trimming at V came to 0 bases and at J to 4 bases, leaving 6 bases not matched to a gene. Germline V gene data show CDR1 as ENHRY and CDR2 as SYGVKD. The CDR3 runs to 16 residues. CDR3 DNA: TGTGCCATCAGTGAGTCGCTAGCGGGAGATCTTTACGAGCAGTACTTC. It codes for CAISESLAGDLYEQYF.

The J gene is TRBJ2-2, the V gene TRBV18; 10 nucleotides agree with TRBD2. The length of the CDR3 is 19 residues. Losses at the gene ends were 1 base for V and 6 bases for J; bases not matched to a gene: 14. Germline V lookup: CDR1 KGHSH, CDR2 LQKENI. The CDR3 loop is CASSPLASGSLRSAGELFF. CDR3 sequence (DNA): TGTGCCAGCTCACCACTGGCTAGCGGGAGCCTTCGGAGCGCCGGGGAGCTGTTTTTT.